This entry lists 31 T cell receptor beta chains sequenced from one sample in a study of cytomegalovirus exposure and HLA in healthy donors. A multiplex PCR was run with 60 Vbeta primers and 13 Jbeta primers. Sequencing was performed with immunoSEQ multiplex PCR; in TCRdb, only in-frame clones are kept and a portion is missing. The sample shows about 89,000 clones, approximately 77% of them seen only once. Sequencing was carried out using PBMCs. The receptors come from a man between 25 and 39 years old in good health and CMV-seronegative.

CDR3 coding DNA: TGCGCCAGCAGTGATTATCAGGGCCGGGACGAGCAGTACTTC. It codes for CASSDYQGRDEQYF. The chain has TRBV10-1 and TRBJ2-7; tentatively, D is TRBD1 (5 bases). The CDR3 has 14 residues. V lost 3 bases and J lost 5, with 14 bases in between. CDR1 is WNHNN and CDR2 is SYGVQD in the germline V gene (reference sequence).

The J gene is TRBJ1-1, the V gene TRBV5-8; D is perhaps TRBD1 (5 bases). From germline, CDR1 is SGHTS and CDR2 YDEGEE. CDR3 length equals 17 residues. V lost 1 base and J 0 bases, leaving 16 bases between the germline ends. The CDR3: CASSLRTRTDMNTEAFF. CDR3 coding DNA: TGTGCCAGCAGCTTGAGAACCCGGACGGACATGAACACTGAAGCTTTCTTT. The variable domain in full, with the rest retrieved from reference TRBV5-8 and TRBJ1-1, is EAGVTQSPTHLIKTRGQQATLRCSPISGHTSVYWYQQALGLGLQFLLWYDEGEERNRGNFPPRFSGRQFPNYSSELNVNALELEDSALYLCASSLRTRTDMNTEAFFGQGTRLTVV.

The rearrangement joins TRBV18 to TRBJ1-2, with 7 nucleotides matching TRBD1. The CDR3 contains 14 residues. Germline CDR1 reads KGHSH; CDR2 reads LQKENI. The J segment lost 7 bases and the V segment lost 2 bases, leaving 7 bases of the junction unmatched. CDR3 in amino acids: CASSPMEGARGYTF. CDR3 bases: TGTGCCAGCTCACCAATGGAGGGGGCGCGTGGCTACACCTTC. The full variable domain, its missing parts supplied by reference TRBV18 and TRBJ1-2, is NAGVMQNPRHLVRRRGQEARLRCSPMKGHSHVYWYRQLPEEGLKFMVYLQKENIIDESGMPKERFSAEFPKEGPSILRIQQVVRGDSAAYFCASSPMEGARGYTFGSGTRLTVV.

CDR3 sequence: CASSLRRGDETQYF. The CDR3 nucleotides are TGCGCCAGCAGCTTGAGACGGGGGGACGAGACCCAGTACTTC. The chain joins TRBV5-1 to TRBJ2-5; TRBD2 matches 7 bases. The CDR3 runs to 14 residues. J lost 5 bases, V lost 1 base, and 5 bases had no gene match. Looked up from germline, CDR1 is SGHRS and CDR2 is YFSETQ.

The chain links TRBV5-1 to TRBJ1-2, with D tentatively TRBD1 (5 bases). The CDR3 contains 13 residues. V gave up 0 bases and J gave up 7 bases, with 10 bases separating them. From germline, CDR1 is SGHRS and CDR2 YFSETQ. The CDR3 protein is CASSLDGGGGYTF. The CDR3 bases are TGCGCCAGCAGCTTGGATGGGGGGGGTGGCTACACCTTC.

With regard to this clone: The junction departs from the called germline gene at one end, perhaps through a read error. The chain has TRBV7-6 and TRBJ2-7; 11 bases line up with TRBD2. The CDR3 has 15 residues. Germline V CDR1 and CDR2: SGHVS, FNYEAQ. The chain's CDR3 is CASSLAGGNSYEQYF. CDR3 DNA sequence: TGTGCCAGCAGCCTAGCGGGGGGAAACTCCTACGAGCAGTACTTC.

The chain employs TRBV27 and TRBJ1-2; D is unclear. V lost 3 bases, J lost 1 base, and 9 bases lay in between. This CDR3 is 14 amino acids long. Germline V gene data show CDR1 as MNHEY and CDR2 as SMNVEV (reference sequence). CDR3 sequence (DNA): TGTGCCAGCAGTTTGGTCCAGAATAACTATGGCTACACCTTC. It codes for CASSLVQNNYGYTF.

The chain uses TRBV6-5 and TRBJ1-3; D call uncertain. The CDR3 extends over 14 amino acids. Trimming left V 0 bases short and J 3 bases short, with 6 bases between. Germline lookup yields CDR1 MNHEY and CDR2 SVGAGI. The CDR3 spells CASSYSFNGNTIYF. Written as DNA, the CDR3 is TGTGCCAGCAGTTACTCTTTTAATGGAAACACCATATATTTT.

The CDR3 bases are TGTGCCAGCAGCTTAGTAGCCAGGGGGCTAGGGGATGAAAAACTGTTTTTT. Encoded protein: CASSLVARGLGDEKLFF. The chain links TRBV11-2 to TRBJ1-4; TRBD1 agrees at 8 bases. Germline V lookup: CDR1 SGHAT, CDR2 FQNNGV. V dropped 1 base and J dropped 6; count of bases not matched to a gene: 10. This CDR3 is built from 17 residues.

This clone turned up a few times. The chain recombines TRBV28 with TRBJ2-5; 7 bases are a match to TRBD1. Germline V CDR1 and CDR2: MDHEN, SYDVKM. The CDR3 spans 14 residues. Trimming cost V 7 bases and J 4 bases; bases outside gene matches: 9. The CDR3 nucleotides read TGTGCCAGCACTCCACCAGGGGGTGGAGAGACCCAGTACTTC. Translation gives CASTPPGGGETQYF. Using reference TRBV28 and TRBJ2-5 for the parts outside the CDR3, the full variable domain is DVKVTQSSRYLVKRTGEKVFLECVQDMDHENMFWYRQDPGLGLRLIYFSYDVKMKEKGDIPEGYSVSREKKERFSLILESASTNQTSMYLCASTPPGGGETQYFGPGTRLLVL.

This clone has just a few counts. The rearrangement links TRBV27 to TRBJ2-5, with D possibly matching TRBD2 (7 bases). The germline V gene encodes CDR1 MNHEY and CDR2 SMNVEV (reference sequence). This CDR3 contains 13 residues. V was cut by 6 bases and J by 4 bases, with 12 bases left in between. In nucleotides, the CDR3 is TGTGCCAGCAGAGGGGGGGATGGAGAGACCCAGTACTTC. Amino acid sequence: CASRGGDGETQYF.

The chain combines TRBV29-1 with TRBJ1-4, with D possibly matching TRBD1 (5 bases). Per the germline V gene, CDR1 is SQVTM and CDR2 is ANQGSEA. V dropped 6 bases and J dropped 7 bases, with 15 bases sitting between them. This CDR3 spans 13 amino acids. In DNA, the CDR3 is TGCAGCGTCCCGGCGGGGCGAGGTGAAAAACTGTTTTTT. Its translation is CSVPAGRGEKLFF.

The chain is built from TRBV10-3 and TRBJ2-7; the D gene is possibly TRBD1 (6 bases). The V gene lost 6 bases and the J gene lost 0 bases, with 12 bases spanning the gap. CDR1 is ENHRY, CDR2 SYGVKD, per germline. The CDR3 length is 14 residues. The DNA for the CDR3 is TGTGCCATCAGCCAAACAGGGTTCTCCTACGAGCAGTACTTC. This sequence encodes CAISQTGFSYEQYF.

This clone was counted only a few times. The rearrangement joins TRBV18 to TRBJ1-5; D possibly corresponds to TRBD1 (6 bases). There are 14 residues in the CDR3. Germline CDR1 and CDR2: KGHSH and LQKENI. The V end lost 5 bases, the J end lost 7 bases, and 15 bases lay between the germline ends. The CDR3 here is CASSRARGNQPQHF. The CDR3 DNA is TGTGCCAGCTCAAGGGCCAGGGGAAACCAGCCCCAGCATTTT.

This clone has just a few counts. This chain connects TRBV28 to TRBJ1-5; a weak D match, TRBD1 (5 bases). The CDR3 sequence is 13 residues long. The germline gives CDR1 MDHEN, CDR2 SYDVKM. V shed 10 bases and J shed 4 bases, with 14 bases lying between them. The CDR3 sequence: CAIRGRRNQPQHF. In DNA, the CDR3 is TGTGCCATAAGGGGCAGGCGGAATCAGCCCCAGCATTTT.

V gene TRBV7-2 combines with J gene TRBJ2-7, with D maybe TRBD1 (7 bases). Germline V gene data show CDR1 as SGHTA and CDR2 as FQGNSA. V was cut by 5 bases and J by 3 bases, with 14 bases left in between. The CDR3 spans 14 residues. The CDR3 loop reads CASSPGGSRYEQYF. The DNA of the CDR3 is TGTGCCAGCAGCCCAGGGGGGAGCCGCTACGAGCAGTACTTC.

This clone showed up just a few times. The rearrangement links TRBV10-1 to TRBJ2-7, with D perhaps matching TRBD1 (5 bases). The V gene lost 3 bases and the J gene lost 3 bases, with 21 bases spanning the gap. The CDR3 totals 17 residues. Germline V gene data show CDR1 as WNHNN and CDR2 as SYGVQD (reference sequence). CDR3 amino acids: CASSEKGDTVLLYEQYF. DNA of the CDR3: TGCGCCAGCAGTGAAAAAGGGGATACAGTCCTTCTCTACGAGCAGTACTTC.

J is TRBJ2-1 and V is TRBV9, with 7 bases lining up with TRBD2. The CDR3 extends over 15 amino acids. Losses at the gene ends were 4 bases for V and 0 bases for J; bases not matched to a gene: 4. CDR1 is SGDLS and CDR2 is YYNGEE in the germline V gene. The CDR3 DNA reads TGTGCCAGCAGCCTAACGGGGGGCTCCTACAATGAGCAGTTCTTC. Amino acids: CASSLTGGSYNEQFF.

The sample holds a few counts of this clone. This rearrangement joins TRBV19 to TRBJ1-4; no definite D call. Germline V gene sequence: CDR1 LNHDA, CDR2 SQIVND (reference sequence). The V gene lost 2 bases and the J gene lost 4 bases, with 11 bases spanning the gap. The length of the CDR3 is 15 residues. CDR3 amino acids: CASSIPGTVNEKLFF. The CDR3 DNA follows: TGTGCCAGTAGTATACCGGGAACCGTTAATGAAAAACTGTTTTTT.

This chain uses TRBV10-3 with TRBJ1-2, with 9 bases fitting TRBD1. There are 16 residues in the CDR3. From germline, CDR1 is ENHRY and CDR2 SYGVKD. J was trimmed by 4 bases and V by 6 bases; bases with no gene match: 12. The CDR3 nucleotides are TGTGCCATCAGCCGGGACAGGGTTGATTGGGTCTATGGCTACACCTTC. Translating gives CAISRDRVDWVYGYTF.

With regard to this clone: The junction and the germline gene differ at one end; a read error may be behind it. The chain is built from TRBV7-9 and TRBJ2-7, with D uncertain. The CDR3 loop spans 14 amino acids. Germline values: CDR1 SEHNR, CDR2 FQNEAQ (reference sequence). The CDR3 sequence: CSSSLGGISYEQYF. As DNA, the CDR3 is TGTTCCAGCAGCTTAGGCGGCATATCCTACGAGCAGTACTTC.

This chain links TRBV27 with TRBJ2-5; a possible D gene is TRBD1 (5 bases). The tail of the sequence fits TRBJ2-7 better, so the J call may be wrong. The CDR3 is made up of 15 amino acids. The germline V gene encodes CDR1 MNHEY and CDR2 SMNVEV (reference sequence). The CDR3 DNA is TGTGCCAGCAGTTTACAAGGGGTCCTCTCCTACGAGCAGTACTTC. It encodes CASSLQGVLSYEQYF.

The rearrangement uses TRBV9 and TRBJ1-1, with 7 bases aligning to TRBD1. Germline trimming cut 1 base from V and 3 bases from J; bases unmatched to any gene: 0. Germline V gene data show CDR1 as SGDLS and CDR2 as YYNGEE. The CDR3 has 13 amino acids. Here the CDR3 reads CASSVQGDTEAFF. CDR3 in DNA: TGTGCCAGCAGCGTACAGGGGGACACTGAAGCTTTCTTT. Full variable domain (outside the CDR3, taken from reference TRBV9 and TRBJ1-1): DSGVTQTPKHLITATGQRVTLRCSPRSGDLSVYWYQQSLDQGLQFLIQYYNGEERAKGNILERFSAQQFPDLHSELNLSSLELGDSALYFCASSVQGDTEAFFGQGTRLTVV.

The chain uses TRBV29-1 and TRBJ2-3, with unresolved D. CDR1 is SQVTM and CDR2 is ANQGSEA in the germline V gene. The V end was cut by 7 bases, the J end by 4 bases, with 12 bases between. CDR3 length: 12 amino acids. The CDR3 DNA sequence: TGCAGCGCCGAGCGTAATGCAGATACGCAGTATTTT. It encodes CSAERNADTQYF.

This clone was recorded a few times. This chain joins TRBV27 and TRBJ2-3, with D possibly being TRBD1 (8 bases). The V gene's germline CDR1 is MNHEY and CDR2 SMNVEV (reference sequence). Trimming removed 5 bases from V and 1 base from J, with 16 bases in between. CDR3 length: 16 amino acids. CDR3 bases: TGTGCCAGCAGTCCCGGACAGGGAGGGGGCACAGATACGCAGTATTTT. Translation gives CASSPGQGGGTDTQYF.

This chain joins TRBV19 and TRBJ2-5; no definite D call. Germline V gives CDR1 LNHDA, CDR2 SQIVND (reference sequence). The V end was cut by 3 bases, the J end by 1 base, with 6 bases between. The CDR3 is made up of 13 amino acids. The CDR3 DNA follows: TGTGCCAGTAGTATTAATTCCCAAGAGACCCAGTACTTC. It translates to CASSINSQETQYF.

The chain couples TRBV28 to TRBJ1-5; D is undetermined. In germline, CDR1 is MDHEN, CDR2 SYDVKM. The CDR3 has 12 residues. V lost 5 bases, J lost 4 bases, and 6 bases lay in between. The CDR3, as DNA: TGTGCCAGCAGTGAGGGAAATCAGCCCCAGCATTTT. This encodes CASSEGNQPQHF.

This sequence joins TRBV5-1 and TRBJ2-7, with TRBD2 matching 9 bases. The germline gives CDR1 SGHRS, CDR2 YFSETQ. CDR3 length equals 16 residues. With 1 base clipped from V and 0 bases from J, the junction kept 5 bases outside the gene matches. The CDR3 nucleotides read TGCGCCAGCAGCTTGCTTCCTAGCGGGAACTCCTACGAGCAGTACTTC. It codes for CASSLLPSGNSYEQYF.

The chain recombines TRBV2 with TRBJ2-6; D remains ambiguous. The germline V gene encodes CDR1 SNHLY and CDR2 FYNNEI. V shed 7 bases and J shed 0 bases, with 10 bases lying between them. The CDR3 spans 15 residues. The CDR3, as DNA: TGTGCCAGCATGGCCCGGAGCTCTGGGGCCAACGTCCTGACTTTC. This sequence encodes CASMARSSGANVLTF.

This clone has more than one count but fewer than ten. V is TRBV5-5 and J is TRBJ1-5; D ambiguous. Germline V gives CDR1 SGHKS, CDR2 YYEKEE (reference sequence). V lost 2 bases and J lost 9, with 9 bases in between. CDR3 length: 12 residues. CDR3 sequence reads: CASSLLMLPQHF. Written as DNA, the CDR3 is TGTGCCAGCAGCTTACTAATGCTGCCCCAGCATTTT.

This clone was seen only a few times. The rearrangement links TRBV5-6 to TRBJ1-2; 8 nucleotides line up with TRBD1. Germline loops: CDR1 SGHDT, CDR2 YYEEEE. This CDR3 region has 15 residues. Unmatched junction bases numbered 9, after V lost 5 bases and J lost 3 bases. The CDR3 loop reads CASSRGQAGDYGYTF. The CDR3 DNA reads TGTGCCAGCAGTAGGGGACAGGCCGGGGACTATGGCTACACCTTC.